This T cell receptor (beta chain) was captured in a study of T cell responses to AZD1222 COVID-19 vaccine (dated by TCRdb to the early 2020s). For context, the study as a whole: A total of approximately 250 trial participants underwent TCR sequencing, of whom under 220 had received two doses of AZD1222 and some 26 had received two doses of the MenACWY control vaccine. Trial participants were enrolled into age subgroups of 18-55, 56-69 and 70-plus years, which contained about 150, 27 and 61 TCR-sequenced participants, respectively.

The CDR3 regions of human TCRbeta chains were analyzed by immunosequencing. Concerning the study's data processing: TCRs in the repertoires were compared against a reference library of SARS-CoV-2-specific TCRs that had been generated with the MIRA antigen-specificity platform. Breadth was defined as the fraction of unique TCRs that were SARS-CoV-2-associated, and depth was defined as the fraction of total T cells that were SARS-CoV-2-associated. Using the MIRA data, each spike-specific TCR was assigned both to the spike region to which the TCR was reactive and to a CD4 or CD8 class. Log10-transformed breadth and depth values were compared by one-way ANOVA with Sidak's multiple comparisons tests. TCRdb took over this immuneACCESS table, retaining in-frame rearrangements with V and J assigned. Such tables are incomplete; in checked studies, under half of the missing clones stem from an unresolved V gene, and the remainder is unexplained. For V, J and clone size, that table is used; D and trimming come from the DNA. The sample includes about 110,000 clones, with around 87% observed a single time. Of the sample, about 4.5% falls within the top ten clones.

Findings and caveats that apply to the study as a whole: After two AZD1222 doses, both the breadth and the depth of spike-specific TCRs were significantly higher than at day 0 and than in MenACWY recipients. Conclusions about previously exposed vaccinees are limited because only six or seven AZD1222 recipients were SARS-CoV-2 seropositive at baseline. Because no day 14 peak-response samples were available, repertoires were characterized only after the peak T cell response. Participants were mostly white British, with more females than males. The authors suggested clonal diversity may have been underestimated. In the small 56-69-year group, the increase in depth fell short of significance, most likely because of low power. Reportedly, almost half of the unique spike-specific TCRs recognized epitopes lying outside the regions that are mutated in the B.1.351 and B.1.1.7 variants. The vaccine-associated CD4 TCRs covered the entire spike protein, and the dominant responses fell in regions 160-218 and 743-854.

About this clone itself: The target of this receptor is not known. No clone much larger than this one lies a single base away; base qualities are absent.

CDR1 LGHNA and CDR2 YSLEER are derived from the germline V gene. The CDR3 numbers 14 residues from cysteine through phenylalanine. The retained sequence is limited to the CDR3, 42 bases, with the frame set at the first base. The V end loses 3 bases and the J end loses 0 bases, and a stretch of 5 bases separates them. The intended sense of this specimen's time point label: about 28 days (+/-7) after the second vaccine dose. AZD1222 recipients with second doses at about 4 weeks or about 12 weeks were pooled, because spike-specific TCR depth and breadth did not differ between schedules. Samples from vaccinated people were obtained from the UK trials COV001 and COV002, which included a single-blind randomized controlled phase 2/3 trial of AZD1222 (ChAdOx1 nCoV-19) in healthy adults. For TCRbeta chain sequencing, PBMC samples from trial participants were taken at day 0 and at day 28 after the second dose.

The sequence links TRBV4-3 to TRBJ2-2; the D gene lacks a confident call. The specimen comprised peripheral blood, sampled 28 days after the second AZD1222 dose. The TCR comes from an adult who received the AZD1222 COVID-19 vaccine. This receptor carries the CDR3 CASSHLTNTGELFF. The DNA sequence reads TGCGCCAGCAGCCACCTCACGAACACCGGGGAGCTGTTTTTT.